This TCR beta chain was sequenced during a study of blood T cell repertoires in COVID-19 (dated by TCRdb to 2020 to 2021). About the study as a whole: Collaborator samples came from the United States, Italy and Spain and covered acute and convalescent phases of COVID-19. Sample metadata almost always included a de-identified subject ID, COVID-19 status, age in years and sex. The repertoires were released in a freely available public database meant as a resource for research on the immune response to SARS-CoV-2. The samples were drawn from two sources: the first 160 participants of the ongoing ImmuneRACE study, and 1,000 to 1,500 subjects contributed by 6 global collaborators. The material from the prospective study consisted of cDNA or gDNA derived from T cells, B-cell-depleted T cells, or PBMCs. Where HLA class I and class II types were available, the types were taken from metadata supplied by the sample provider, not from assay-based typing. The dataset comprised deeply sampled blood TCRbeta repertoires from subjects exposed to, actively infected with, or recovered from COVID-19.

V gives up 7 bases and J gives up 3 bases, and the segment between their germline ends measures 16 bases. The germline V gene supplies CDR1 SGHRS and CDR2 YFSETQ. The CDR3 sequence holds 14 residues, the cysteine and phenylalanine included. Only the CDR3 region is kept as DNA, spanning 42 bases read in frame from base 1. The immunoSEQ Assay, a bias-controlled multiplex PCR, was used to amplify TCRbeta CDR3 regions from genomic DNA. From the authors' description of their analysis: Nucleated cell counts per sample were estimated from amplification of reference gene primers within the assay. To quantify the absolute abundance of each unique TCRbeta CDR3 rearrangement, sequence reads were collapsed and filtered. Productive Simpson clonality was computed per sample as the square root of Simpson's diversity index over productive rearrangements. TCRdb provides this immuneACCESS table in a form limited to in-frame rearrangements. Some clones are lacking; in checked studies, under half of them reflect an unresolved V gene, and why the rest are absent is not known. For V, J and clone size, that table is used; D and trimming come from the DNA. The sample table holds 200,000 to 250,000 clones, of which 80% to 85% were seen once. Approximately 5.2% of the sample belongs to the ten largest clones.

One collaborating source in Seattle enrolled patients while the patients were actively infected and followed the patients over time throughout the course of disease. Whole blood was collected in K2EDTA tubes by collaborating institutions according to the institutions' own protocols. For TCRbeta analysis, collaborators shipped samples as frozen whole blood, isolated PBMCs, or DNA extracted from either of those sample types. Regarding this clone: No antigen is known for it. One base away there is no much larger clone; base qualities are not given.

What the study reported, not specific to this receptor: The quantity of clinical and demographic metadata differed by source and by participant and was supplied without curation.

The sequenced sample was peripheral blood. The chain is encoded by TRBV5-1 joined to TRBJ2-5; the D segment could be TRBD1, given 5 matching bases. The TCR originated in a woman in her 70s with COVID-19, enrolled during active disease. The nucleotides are TGCGCCAGCTCCACAGGATCCCCCAAAGAGACCCAGTACTTC. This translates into CASSTGSPKETQYF.